There are a few counts of the clone carrying this T cell receptor beta chain. A read error may produce the germline difference seen at one junction end. This sample is drawn from a study of blood T cells in healthy people across ages. Donors gave roughly 10 milliliters of peripheral blood apiece. At least 6 micrograms of total RNA were extracted per sample. Next came a second PCR, run for about 7 to 12 cycles, which used a sample-barcoded 5' primer along with a J-beta primer mix. TCRdb reprocessed the 5' RACE reads via MiXCR and lists one record per CDR3 protein. The sample records over 600,000 distinct CDR3 sequences, under 25% being singletons. The receptor was derived from an older man in good health. The sample consisted of blood.

CDR3 sequence: CATSDSRGYQIF. In nucleotides, the CDR3 is TGTGCCACCAGTGATAGCAGGGGATACCAGATATTT. V gene TRBV24-1 combines with J gene TRBJ1-5; a possible D gene is TRBD1 (6 bases). This CDR3 is built from 12 residues. In germline, CDR1 is KGHDR, CDR2 SFDVKD.